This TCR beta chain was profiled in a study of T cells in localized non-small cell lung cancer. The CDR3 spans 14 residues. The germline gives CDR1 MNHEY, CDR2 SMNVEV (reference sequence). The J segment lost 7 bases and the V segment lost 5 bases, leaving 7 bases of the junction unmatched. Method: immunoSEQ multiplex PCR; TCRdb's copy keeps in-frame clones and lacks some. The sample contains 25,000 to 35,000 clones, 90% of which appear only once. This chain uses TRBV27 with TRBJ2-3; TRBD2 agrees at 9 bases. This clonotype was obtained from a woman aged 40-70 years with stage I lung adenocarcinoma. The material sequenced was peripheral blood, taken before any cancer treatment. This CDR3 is CASSPRGGGYTQYF. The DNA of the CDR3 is TGTGCCAGCAGTCCCCGCGGGGGGGGATATACGCAGTATTTT.